The T cell receptor (beta chain) described here comes from a study of T cells after posttransplantation cyclophosphamide. Control samples came 1 year after myeloablative marrow transplants with methotrexate plus calcineurin inhibitor. This clone is large (0.1 to 1%). The antigen is not known. The CDR3 covers 18 residues. Germline trimming cut 6 bases from V and 3 bases from J; bases unmatched to any gene: 16. General study findings and limits: Later post-transplant blood repertoires were often dominated by donor CD8+ memory clones. Recipient CMV seropositivity and CMV reactivation strongly tracked TRB clonality. TRB overlap between skin or GI tissue T cells and blood was limited.

TCRdb keeps only in-frame clones here, not all; method: immunoSEQ multiplex PCR. The sample consists of several thousand clones, almost 85% of them appearing once. V gene TRBV23-1 combines with J gene TRBJ1-1, with 10 positions matching TRBD1. TRBV23-1 is an open reading frame whose function is uncertain. The sequences come from PBMCs, collected after an allogeneic stem cell transplant with a calcineurin inhibitor and methotrexate. This clonotype was obtained from a male patient aged 40-55 years who received an allogeneic stem cell transplant from an unrelated donor, was CMV-positive, and had chronic GVHD only. Some T cells may have originated in the graft donor. CDR3 bases: TGCGCCAGCAGCTCGCCGGGACAGGGGCGACATCTTTACACTGAAGCTTTCTTT. As protein: CASSSPGQGRHLYTEAFF.